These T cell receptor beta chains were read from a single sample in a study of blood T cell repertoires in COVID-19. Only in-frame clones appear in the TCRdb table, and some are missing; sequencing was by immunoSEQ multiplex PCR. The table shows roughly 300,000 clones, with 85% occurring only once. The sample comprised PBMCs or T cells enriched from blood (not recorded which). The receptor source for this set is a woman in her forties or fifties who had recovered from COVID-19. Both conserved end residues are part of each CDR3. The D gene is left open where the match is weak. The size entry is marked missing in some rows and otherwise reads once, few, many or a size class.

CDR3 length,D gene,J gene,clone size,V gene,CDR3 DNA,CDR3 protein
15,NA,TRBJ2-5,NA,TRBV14,TGTGCCAGCAGCCAAGATCAGGGGAACCCTCGGACCCAGTACTTC,CASSQDQGNPRTQYF
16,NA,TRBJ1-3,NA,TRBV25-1,TGTGCCAGCAGCGCTCAGCGGGGTACTTCTGGAAACACCATATATTTT,CASSAQRGTSGNTIYF
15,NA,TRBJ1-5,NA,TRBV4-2,TGTGCCAGCAGCCAAGGGTTGGGGGGACCTCAGCCCCAGCATTTT,CASSQGLGGPQPQHF
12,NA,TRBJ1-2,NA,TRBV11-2,TGTGCCAGCAGCTTAGGGGCCTATGGCTACACCTTC,CASSLGAYGYTF
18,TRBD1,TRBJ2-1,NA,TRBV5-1,TGCGCCAGCAGCCAACGCAGCTTTACCGGGACAGGGAGCAATGAGCAGTTCTTC,CASSQRSFTGTGSNEQFF
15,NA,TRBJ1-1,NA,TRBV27,TGTGCCAGCAGTTTATGGGCAGGGGTTCGGACTGAAGCTTTCTTT,CASSLWAGVRTEAFF
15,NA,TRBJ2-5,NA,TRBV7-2,TGTGCCAGCAGTTTAGACCCCTCGGGGCAAGAGACCCAGTACTTC,CASSLDPSGQETQYF
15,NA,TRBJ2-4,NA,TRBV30,TGTGCCTGGAGTAGAAGAGCGGGCTCTCAAAACATTCAGTACTTC,CAWSRRAGSQNIQYF
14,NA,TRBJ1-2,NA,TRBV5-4,TGTGCCAGCAGCTTGGTTGGGGGGTCCTATGGCTACACCTTC,CASSLVGGSYGYTF
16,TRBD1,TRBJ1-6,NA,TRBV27,TGTGCCAGCAGAAGAGCACAGGGGGATACGGGTTCACCCCTCCACTTT,CASRRAQGDTGSPLHF
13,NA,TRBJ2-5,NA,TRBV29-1,TGCAGCGTTGAAGGTATCAGTCAAGAGACCCAGTACTTC,CSVEGISQETQYF
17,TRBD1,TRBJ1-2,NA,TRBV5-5,TGTGCCAGCAGCTTGGGCTTCTTGGACAGGGGAAACTATGGCTACACCTTC,CASSLGFLDRGNYGYTF
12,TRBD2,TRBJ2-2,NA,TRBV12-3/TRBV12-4,TGTGCCAGCAGTGGACTAGCCGGGGAGCTGTTTTTT,CASSGLAGELFF
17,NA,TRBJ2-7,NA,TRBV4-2,TGTGCCAGCAGCCAAGAATCATGGGCTAGCGAGTCCTACGAGCAGTACTTC,CASSQESWASESYEQYF
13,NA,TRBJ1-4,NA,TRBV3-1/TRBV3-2,TGTGCCAGCAGCCAAGAAGTAAGTTCAGGACTGTTTTTT,CASSQEVSSGLFF
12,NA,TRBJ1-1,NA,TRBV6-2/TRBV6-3,TGTGCCAGCAGTTGGAGGAACACTGAAGCTTTCTTT,CASSWRNTEAFF
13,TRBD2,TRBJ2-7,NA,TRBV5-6,TGTGCCAGCAGCCTTCTAGCGGGCTACGAGCAGTACTTC,CASSLLAGYEQYF
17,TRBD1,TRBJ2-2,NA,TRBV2,TGTGCCAGCAGTGAAGGCACCGGGACAGGGGGCTTCGGGGAGCTGTTTTTT,CASSEGTGTGGFGELFF
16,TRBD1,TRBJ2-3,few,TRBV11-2,TGTGCCAGCAGCAAGACAGGGTATATTACCACAGATACGCAGTATTTT,CASSKTGYITTDTQYF